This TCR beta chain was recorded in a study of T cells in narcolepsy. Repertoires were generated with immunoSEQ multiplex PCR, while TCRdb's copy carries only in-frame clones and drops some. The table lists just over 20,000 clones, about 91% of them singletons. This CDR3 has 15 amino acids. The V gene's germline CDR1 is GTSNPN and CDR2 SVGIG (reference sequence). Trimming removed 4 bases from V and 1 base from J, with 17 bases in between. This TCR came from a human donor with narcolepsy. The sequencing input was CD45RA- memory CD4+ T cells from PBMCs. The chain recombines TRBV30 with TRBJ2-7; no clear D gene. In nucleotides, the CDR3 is TGTGCCTGGACGAAATTGGGCCCAGGTTCCTACGAGCAGTACTTC. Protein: CAWTKLGPGSYEQYF.